This T cell receptor beta chain appears in the sequencing data of a study of blood T cells in healthy people across ages (dated by TCRdb to between 2014 and 2016). As for the study more broadly: In model experiments, template switching captured about one uniquely barcoded TCR beta cDNA molecule for every two T cells. Using deep sequencing normalized with unique cDNA molecular identifiers, the study measured how TCR beta repertoire diversity changes with age. Donors were grouped into four age groups: young (average roughly 15 years), middle-aged (roughly 40), aged (roughly 67) and long-lived (around 82). To avoid experimental bias, donors of different ages were randomly spread across the sequencing lanes. Using the same blood draw, the study looked at two additional independent replicas of 1 million unique cDNA reads for two donors, one aged 18 to 30 and the other aged 80 or older. Study-wide conclusions, independent of this receptor: Observed TCR beta diversity correlated strongly with the percentage of naive T cells measured by flow cytometry. Conclusive comparison of naive and antigen-experienced compartments was prevented by the profiling of bulk unsorted PBMCs. Estimates of total diversity from one million sequenced T cells were regarded as lower bounds and underestimates. Observed TCR beta diversity per million T cells fell roughly linearly with age, and a significant reduction was already apparent by age around 40. The CMV infection status of donors was not known, potentially confounding age-related changes in expanded clonotypes. Compared with the aged group, the long-lived group had more naive CD4+ T cells, fewer expanded clones and increased TCR diversity, a pattern suggesting age selection.

The library was prepared using 5' RACE. Sequenced using an Illumina HiSeq 2500. A second about 6 to 11 cycle PCR used a sample-barcoded 5' primer and a J-beta primer mix. A template-switch 5' adaptor carrying 12 random nucleotides introduced a unique molecular identifier onto each TCR beta cDNA molecule. Each sample yielded at least 2.5 million CDR3-containing paired-end reads. First-strand cDNA was synthesized from all RNA with the Mint cDNA synthesis kit, primed by a TRBC-specific oligonucleotide. All cDNA was treated with uracil-DNA glycosylase and then went through a first 18-cycle PCR with the universal primers M1SS and BC2_uni_R. For the original study's pipeline: Each sample was normalized by randomly selecting 1 million high-quality reads, each carrying a distinct molecular identifier. Instead of being binned into consensus sequences, reads with shared molecular identifiers were discarded. CDR3 identification, clonotype clustering and error correction used MiTCR with a Q25 quality threshold and the strictest error-elimination algorithm. A nonparametric unseen species model with Euler transformation was used to estimate lower-bound total TCR beta diversity. In-frame beta chains were kept once TCRdb had trimmed the public reads at Q25 with fastp and called clones with MiXCR. Identical CDR3 protein sequences are pooled into one entry, listed with their most common genes and DNA. The V and J calls shown here were made by TCRdb, not taken from the authors' results. The sample includes some 1.5 million distinct CDR3 sequences, with 28% observed a single time. Approximately 7.7% of the sample is in the top ten clones.

The CDR3 has 13 amino acids, counting the end cysteine and phenylalanine. Only the CDR3 part of the read is kept: 39 bases, read in frame from the first base. Per the germline V gene (reference sequence), SEHNR is the CDR1 and FQNEAQ is the CDR2. As for this clonotype: Its antigen is currently not known. Mismatch with germline at one junction end may stem from a read error.

Donors were about 36 systemically healthy Caucasian individuals from Russia aged 6 to 90 years. Each donor gave about 11 milliliters of peripheral blood, drawn into EDTA-treated Vacutainer tubes. PBMCs were isolated by Ficoll-Paque density-gradient centrifugation, with at least 6.5 million obtained per sample. Total RNA was extracted from PBMCs with Trizol reagent, with at least 6 micrograms obtained per sample. The percentages of naive CD45RAhigh/CD27high T cells were determined by flow cytometry on a PBMC aliquot from every donor. The sequenced sample consisted of blood. The sequence came from a woman in her 30s in good health. The receptor chain draws on TRBV7-9 and TRBJ1-6; TRBD1 is a weak D gene call, 6 bases matching. CDR3 region: CAIPSGQNSPPHF. The sequence in DNA is TGTGCCATCCCATCCGGACAGAATTCACCCCCCCACTTT.